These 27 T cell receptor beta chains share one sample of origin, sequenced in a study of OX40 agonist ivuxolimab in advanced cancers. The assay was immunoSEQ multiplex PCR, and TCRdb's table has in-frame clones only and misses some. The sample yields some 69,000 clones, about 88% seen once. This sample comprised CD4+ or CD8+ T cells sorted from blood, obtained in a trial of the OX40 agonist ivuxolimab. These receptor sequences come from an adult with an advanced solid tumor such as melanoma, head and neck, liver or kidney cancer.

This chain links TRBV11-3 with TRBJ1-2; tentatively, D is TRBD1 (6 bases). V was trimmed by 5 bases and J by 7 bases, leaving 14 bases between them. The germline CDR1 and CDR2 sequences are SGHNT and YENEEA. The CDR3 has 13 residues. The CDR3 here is CASSPWGGSGYTF. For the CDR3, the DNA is TGTGCCAGCAGCCCTTGGGGGGGCAGTGGCTACACCTTC.

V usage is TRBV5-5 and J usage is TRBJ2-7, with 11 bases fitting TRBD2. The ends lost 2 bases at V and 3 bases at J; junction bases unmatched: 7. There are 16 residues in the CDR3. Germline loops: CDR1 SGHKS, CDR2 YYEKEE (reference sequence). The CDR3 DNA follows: TGTGCCAGCAGCTTTCAACCGGGACTAGCGGTCTACGAGCAGTACTTC. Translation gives CASSFQPGLAVYEQYF.

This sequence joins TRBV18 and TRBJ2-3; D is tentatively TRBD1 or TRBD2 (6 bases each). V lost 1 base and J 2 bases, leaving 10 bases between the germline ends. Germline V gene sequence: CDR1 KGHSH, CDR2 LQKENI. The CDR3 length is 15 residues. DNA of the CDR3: TGTGCCAGCTCACCACAAGGGGGGCCCACAGATACGCAGTATTTT. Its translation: CASSPQGGPTDTQYF.

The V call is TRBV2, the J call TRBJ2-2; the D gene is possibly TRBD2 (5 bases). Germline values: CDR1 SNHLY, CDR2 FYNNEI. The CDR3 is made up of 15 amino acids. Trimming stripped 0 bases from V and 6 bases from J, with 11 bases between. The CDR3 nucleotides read TGTGCCAGCAGTGAAGCTAGGACTGGGGCCGGGGAGCTGTTTTTT. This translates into CASSEARTGAGELFF. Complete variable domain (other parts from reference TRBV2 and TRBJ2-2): EPEVTQTPSHQVTQMGQEVILRCVPISNHLYFYWYRQILGQKVEFLVSFYNNEISEKSEIFDDQFSVERPDGSNFTLKIRSTKLEDSAMYFCASSEARTGAGELFFGEGSRLTVL.

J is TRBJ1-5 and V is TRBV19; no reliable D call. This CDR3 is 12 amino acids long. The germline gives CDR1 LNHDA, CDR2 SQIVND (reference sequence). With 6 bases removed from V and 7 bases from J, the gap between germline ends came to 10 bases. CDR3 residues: CASRAKGQPQHF. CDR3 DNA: TGTGCCAGTAGAGCCAAGGGACAGCCCCAGCATTTT.

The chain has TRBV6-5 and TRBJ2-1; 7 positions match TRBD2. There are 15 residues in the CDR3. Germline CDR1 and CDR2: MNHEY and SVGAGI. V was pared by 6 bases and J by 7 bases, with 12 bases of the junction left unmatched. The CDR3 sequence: CASSATSPSENEQFF. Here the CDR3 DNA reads TGTGCCAGCAGCGCGACTAGCCCGTCCGAGAATGAGCAGTTCTTC.

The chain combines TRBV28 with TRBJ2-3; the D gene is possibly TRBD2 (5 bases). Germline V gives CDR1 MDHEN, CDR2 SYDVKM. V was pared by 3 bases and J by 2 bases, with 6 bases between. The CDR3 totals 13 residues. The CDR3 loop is CASSLGATDTQYF. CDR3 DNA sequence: TGTGCCAGCAGTTTGGGAGCCACAGATACGCAGTATTTT.

This CDR3 reads CASSLHPTGELFF. The CDR3 DNA is TGTGCCAGCAGCCTTCACCCGACCGGGGAGCTGTTTTTT. The chain uses TRBV11-3 and TRBJ2-2; no clear D. The V and J ends lost 5 bases and 5 bases respectively, with 9 bases between them. The CDR3 length is 13 residues. CDR1 is SGHNT, CDR2 YENEEA, per germline.

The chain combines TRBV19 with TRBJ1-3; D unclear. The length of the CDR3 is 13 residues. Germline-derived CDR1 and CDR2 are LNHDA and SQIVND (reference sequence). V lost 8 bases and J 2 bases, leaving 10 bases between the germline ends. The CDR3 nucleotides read TGTGCCAGTTCTAGCTTCACTGGAAACACCATATATTTT. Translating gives CASSSFTGNTIYF. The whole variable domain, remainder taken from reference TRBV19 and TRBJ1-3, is DGGITQSPKYLFRKEGQNVTLSCEQNLNHDAMYWYRQDPGQGLRLIYYSQIVNDFQKGDIAEGYSVSREKKESFPLTVTSAQKNPTAFYLCASSSFTGNTIYFGEGSWLTVV.

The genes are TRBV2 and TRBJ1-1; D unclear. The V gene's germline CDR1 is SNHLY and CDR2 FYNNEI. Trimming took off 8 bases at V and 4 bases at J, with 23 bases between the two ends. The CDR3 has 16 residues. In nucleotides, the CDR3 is TGTGCCAGCTCTCGAAAGGGTAGGATGTTGGCCACTGAAGCTTTCTTT. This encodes CASSRKGRMLATEAFF.

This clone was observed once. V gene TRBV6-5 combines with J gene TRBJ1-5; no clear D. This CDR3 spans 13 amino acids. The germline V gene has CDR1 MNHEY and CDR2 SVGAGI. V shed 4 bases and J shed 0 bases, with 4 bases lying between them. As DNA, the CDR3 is TGTGCCAGCAGTTTTAATAGCAATCAGCCCCAGCATTTT. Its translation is CASSFNSNQPQHF.

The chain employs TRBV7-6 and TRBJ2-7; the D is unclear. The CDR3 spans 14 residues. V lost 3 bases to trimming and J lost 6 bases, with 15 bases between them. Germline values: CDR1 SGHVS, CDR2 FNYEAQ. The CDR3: CASSLGSSPSEQYF. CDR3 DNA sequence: TGTGCCAGCAGCTTGGGTTCGTCACCGAGCGAGCAGTACTTC.

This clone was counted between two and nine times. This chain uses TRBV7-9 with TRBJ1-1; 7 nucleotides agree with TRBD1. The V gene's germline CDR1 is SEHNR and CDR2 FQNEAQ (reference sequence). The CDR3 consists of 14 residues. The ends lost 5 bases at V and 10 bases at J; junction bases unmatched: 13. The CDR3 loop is CASSPDRQGGGAFF. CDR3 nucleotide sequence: TGTGCCAGCAGCCCGGATCGACAGGGCGGAGGAGCTTTCTTT.

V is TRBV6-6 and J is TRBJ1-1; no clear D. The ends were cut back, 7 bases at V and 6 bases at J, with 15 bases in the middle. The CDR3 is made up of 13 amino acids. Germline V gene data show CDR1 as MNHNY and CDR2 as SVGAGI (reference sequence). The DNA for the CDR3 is TGTGCCAGCACCTTACCTAGCAACGCTGAAGCTTTCTTT. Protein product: CASTLPSNAEAFF.

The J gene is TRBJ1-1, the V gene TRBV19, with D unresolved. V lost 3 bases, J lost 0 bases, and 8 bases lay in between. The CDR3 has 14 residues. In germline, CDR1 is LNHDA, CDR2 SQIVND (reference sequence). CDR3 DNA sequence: TGTGCCAGTAGTATCGCGTCCCTGAACACTGAAGCTTTCTTT. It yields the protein CASSIASLNTEAFF.

In DNA form, the CDR3 reads TGTGCCAGCAGCTTTTCAGAGAACGGCGAGCAGTACTTC. Residues: CASSFSENGEQYF. This rearrangement joins TRBV7-2 to TRBJ2-7; D not resolved. V shed 3 bases and J shed 6 bases, with 12 bases lying between them. This CDR3 contains 13 residues. Per germline, CDR1 SGHTA and CDR2 FQGNSA.

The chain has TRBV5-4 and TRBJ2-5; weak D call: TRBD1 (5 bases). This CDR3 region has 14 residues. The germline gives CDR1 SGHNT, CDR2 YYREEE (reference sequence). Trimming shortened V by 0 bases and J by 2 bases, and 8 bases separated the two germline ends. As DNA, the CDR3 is TGTGCCAGCAGCTTGGGGACATTGCAAGAGACCCAGTACTTC. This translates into CASSLGTLQETQYF.

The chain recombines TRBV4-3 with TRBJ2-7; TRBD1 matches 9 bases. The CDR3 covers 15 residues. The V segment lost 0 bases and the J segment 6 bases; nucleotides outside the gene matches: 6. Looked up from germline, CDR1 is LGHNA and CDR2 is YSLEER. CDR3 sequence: CASSQDPQGATEQYF. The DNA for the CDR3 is TGCGCCAGCAGCCAAGATCCACAGGGGGCTACCGAGCAGTACTTC.

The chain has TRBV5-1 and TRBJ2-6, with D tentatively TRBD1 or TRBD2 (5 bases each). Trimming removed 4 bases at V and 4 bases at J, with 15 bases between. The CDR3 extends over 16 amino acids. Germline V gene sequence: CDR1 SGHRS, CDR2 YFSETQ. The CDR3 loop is CASSQGGSGGANVLTF. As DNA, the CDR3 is TGCGCCAGCAGCCAGGGCGGGTCTGGAGGGGCCAACGTCCTGACTTTC.

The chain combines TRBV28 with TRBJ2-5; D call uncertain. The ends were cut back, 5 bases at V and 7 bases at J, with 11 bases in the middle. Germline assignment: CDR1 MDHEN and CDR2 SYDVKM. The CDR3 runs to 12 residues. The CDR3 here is CASSPRFGTQYF. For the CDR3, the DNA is TGTGCCAGCAGTCCCCGATTTGGGACCCAGTACTTC. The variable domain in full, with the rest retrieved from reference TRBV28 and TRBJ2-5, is DVKVTQSSRYLVKRTGEKVFLECVQDMDHENMFWYRQDPGLGLRLIYFSYDVKMKEKGDIPEGYSVSREKKERFSLILESASTNQTSMYLCASSPRFGTQYFGPGTRLLVL.

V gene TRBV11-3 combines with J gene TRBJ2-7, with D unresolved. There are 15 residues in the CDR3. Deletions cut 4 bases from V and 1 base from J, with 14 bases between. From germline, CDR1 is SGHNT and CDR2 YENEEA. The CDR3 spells CASSWENMGSYEQYF. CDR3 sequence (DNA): TGTGCCAGCAGCTGGGAAAATATGGGGTCCTACGAGCAGTACTTC. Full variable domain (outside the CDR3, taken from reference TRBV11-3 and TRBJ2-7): EAGVVQSPRYKIIEKKQPVAFWCNPISGHNTLYWYLQNLGQGPELLIRYENEEAVDDSQLPKDRFSAERLKGVDSTLKIQPAELGDSAVYLCASSWENMGSYEQYFGPGTRLTVT.

This CDR3 is CASSLVRAFQDPQYF. As DNA, the CDR3 is TGTGCCAGCAGCTTAGTGAGGGCCTTCCAAGATCCCCAGTACTTC. The chain links TRBV11-2 to TRBJ2-5; a possible D gene is TRBD2 (5 bases). Trimming cost V 1 base and J 9 bases, with 18 bases left between them. Germline V lookup: CDR1 SGHAT, CDR2 FQNNGV. CDR3 length: 15 amino acids.

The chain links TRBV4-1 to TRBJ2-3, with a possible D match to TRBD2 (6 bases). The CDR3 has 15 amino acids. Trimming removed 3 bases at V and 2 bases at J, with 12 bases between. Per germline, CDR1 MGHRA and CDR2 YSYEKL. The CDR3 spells CASSHRDSPTDTQYF. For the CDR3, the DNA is TGCGCCAGCAGCCACCGGGACTCCCCCACAGATACGCAGTATTTT.

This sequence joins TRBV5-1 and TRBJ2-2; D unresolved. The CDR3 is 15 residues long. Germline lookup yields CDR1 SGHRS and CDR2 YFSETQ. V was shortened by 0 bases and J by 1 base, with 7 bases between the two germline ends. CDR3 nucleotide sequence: TGCGCCAGCAGCTTGGAAGGTGAGAACACCGGGGAGCTGTTTTTT. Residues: CASSLEGENTGELFF.

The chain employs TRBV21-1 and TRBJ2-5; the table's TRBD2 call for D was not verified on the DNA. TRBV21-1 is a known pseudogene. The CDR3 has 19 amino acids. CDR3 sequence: CASSKAHEREGPRLETQYF. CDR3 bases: TGTGCCAGCAGCAAAGCGCACGAGCGGGAGGGCCCTCGTCTAGAGACCCAGTACTTC.

The CDR3 loop reads CASSSHWTGGKDEQYF. In nucleotides, the CDR3 is TGTGCCAGCAGTTCACACTGGACAGGGGGTAAGGACGAGCAGTACTTC. The chain joins TRBV6-6 to TRBJ2-7, with 10 bases aligning to TRBD1. V was pared by 4 bases and J by 5 bases, with 11 bases of the junction left unmatched. The CDR3 is made up of 16 amino acids. The germline V gene encodes CDR1 MNHNY and CDR2 SVGAGI (reference sequence).

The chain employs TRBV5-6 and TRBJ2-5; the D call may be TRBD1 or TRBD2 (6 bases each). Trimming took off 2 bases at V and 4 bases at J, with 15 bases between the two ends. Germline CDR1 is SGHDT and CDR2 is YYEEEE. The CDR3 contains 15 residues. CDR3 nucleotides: TGTGCCAGCAGCTTAAGGGGGGTATCTTCAGAGACCCAGTACTTC. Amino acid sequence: CASSLRGVSSETQYF.